The T cell receptor (beta chain) under discussion was sequenced for a study of cytomegalovirus exposure and HLA in healthy donors (dated by TCRdb to the late 2010s). In terms of the full investigation: An earlier analysis of roughly 610 of the donors reported 276 Gb of sequence data and around 120 million unique TCR beta sequences obtained from around 170 million T cells. Roughly 300 gigabases of sequencing data and approximately 85 million unique TCR sequences were included in an early release covering several hundred HLA-typed donors. Of the roughly 390 genotyped donors, 65% to 90% fell in the genetic ancestry cluster associated with self-reported Caucasian donors. The study aimed to test whether signatures of past pathogen exposure could be identified by cataloging public T cell receptors. The study profiled the T cell repertoires of hundreds of subjects by immunosequencing and related them to cytomegalovirus serostatus. Besides the first cohort of 666 subjects, a separate validation cohort made up of over 100 different subjects was used. To predict cytomegalovirus infection status, the study brought together high-throughput TCR immunosequencing, statistical association of individual TCRs with disease status, and machine learning. In a later analysis, previously published TCR beta repertoires from 670 or so donors were re-analyzed and high-resolution HLA genotyping was added so that TCR occurrence patterns could be studied. The later analysis used no new phenotypic data to find candidate immune exposures, relying instead on TCR beta sequences and their occurrence across donors. In an earlier analysis of over 550 of the donors, high-throughput TCR beta sequencing was used to judge whether each TCR beta V gene segment behaved as functional or pseudogenic. Donor age, sex, ethnicity and CMV serostatus were collected together with the repertoire data. In a later genetic analysis, genome-wide SNP genotypes for about 65% of the 666 donors were used, and that subset was treated as a discovery cohort. Every repertoire in the discovery cohort had been generated on one and the same sequencing platform. HLA typing included class I and class II loci at four-digit resolution. The number of typed donors differed by locus: roughly 620-640 for A, B, C, DRB1 and DQB1; some 500 for DQA1; 606 for DPA1; and some 450 for DPB1. Four or five DR-DQ haplotypes were treated as single units for association and clustering because of strong linkage in the cohort. Among roughly 400 genotyped donors of the cohort, an average of approximately 240,000 unique TCR beta nucleotide sequences were sequenced per donor, roughly a sixth of them non-productive. Overall study results and their limits: An association between a missense DCLRE1C variant and V-gene and J-gene trimming of TCR beta chains was found in a later genetic analysis and replicated in an independent cohort. The authors suggested that the approach could potentially be generalized to other disease states and immunological phenotypes. In the study, around 150 TCR beta chains were listed as associated with cytomegalovirus. Because HLA typing was unavailable for some donors at each locus, only the typed subset was used in association tests. The sequencing pipeline was judged likely to have produced a cluster of highly shared sequence variants as a technical artifact. Across donors, most TCR sequences were observed very rarely, whereas some public TCRs were present in many individuals. The 87-base-pair reads could not distinguish some IMGT-functional V segments, including TRBV6-2 and TRBV6-3, so those segments were excluded. Sequencing depth was assumed to be roughly uniform across donors in the presence/absence analyses, though that assumption may not hold. CMV serostatus was the only immune exposure information available for the cohort. A few of the identified cytomegalovirus-associated TCR beta chains were confirmed in vitro to be specific for cytomegalovirus antigens. A later analysis found that HLA-associated TCR beta chains were more clonally expanded and had lower generation probabilities than equally common non-associated chains. When HLA alleles, especially DR and DQ, strongly co-occurred, attributing TCR associations to individual alleles was difficult. Broadly in line with IMGT annotations, most TCR beta V segments showed up in productive rearrangements about 90% or about 30% of the time in an earlier analysis of around 550 of the donors. Compared with the roughly 700-donor mean, donors in an Asian-associated ancestry cluster had fewer N-insertions in productive TCRs, according to a later genetic analysis. Because counts were too low, some 17 rarely observed V segments, including chromosome 9 orphons, were left out of the earlier analysis of 500 to 750 of the donors. In a later analysis, several top co-occurrence clusters were reported to appear linked to parvovirus B19, influenza, CMV and Epstein-Barr virus. The cohort was sequenced for TCR beta chains only, and without alpha or paired-chain data the features that could be detected were limited. A further reported finding was that TCR beta sequences accurately predicted the HLA-A and HLA-B alleles for most subjects in the first cohort. The classifier was reported to diagnose cytomegalovirus status with high specificity and sensitivity in both the original cohort and the validation cohort. Specific HLA alleles were associated with 16,951 TCR beta sequences at a false discovery rate of 0.05 in a later analysis. In a later analysis, TCR association rates were found to vary across HLA loci, with the most associated TCRs seen for DRB1 alleles and the fewest for HLA-C alleles. A later analysis found that most CMV-associated TCR beta chains appeared HLA-restricted, with HLA associations seemingly driven largely by CMV exposure. Correlated functional status among segregating V segments might reflect linkage disequilibrium, but an unknown experimental factor could not be ruled out.

The CDR1 and CDR2 encoded by the germline V gene (reference sequence) are LNHNV and YYDKDF. The CDR3 starts with the cysteine, ends with the phenylalanine, and has 15 residues. This entry keeps only the CDR3 DNA: 45 bases, framed from base 1. The V and J ends are trimmed by 1 base and 0 bases, leaving 6 bases between them. The cohort was made up of hundreds of healthy bone marrow donors. Cohort members were all nominally healthy when sampled, although unrecorded immune exposures were likely present. The donor tested CMV seropositive and was one of the 289 seropositive cohort members. A peripheral blood sample was provided by each donor, and peripheral blood mononuclear cells were used for TCR beta sequencing. The Qiagen DNeasy Blood Extraction Kit was used to extract genomic DNA from the blood cell samples. Comments on this clone: Its antigen remains undetermined. No base qualities exist here, and no much larger clone lies one base off it.

Libraries came from the immunoSEQ multiplex PCR assay. For the multiplex PCR, a mixture combining 60 forward primers for TCR Vbeta segments and 13 reverse primers for TCR Jbeta segments was used. The CDR3 region of rearranged TCR beta genes was amplified from genomic DNA by a multiplex PCR assay. On the Illumina HiSeq System, the amplified TCR beta libraries were sequenced as 87-base-pair reads. Per the original workflow: Across the 700 or so repertoires, a later analysis counted tens of millions of unique TCR beta chains, around 11 million of which were shared by at least two donors. To remove PCR and sequencing errors, raw reads were error-corrected and collapsed into unique sequences using a nearest-neighbor algorithm that merged closely related sequences. V, D and J gene segments were assigned by aligning CDR3 sequences to IMGT reference sequences. For a sequence to be retained, at least a six-nucleotide match to both a V gene segment and a J gene segment was required. A rearrangement counted as productive if the CDR3 had no stop codons and remained in frame with V and J, and every other rearrangement counted as non-productive. CDR3 was defined by IMGT convention, running from the second conserved V-encoded cysteine to the conserved J-encoded phenylalanine. Sequences without an unambiguous match to a single V gene segment were excluded from the earlier analysis of 500 to 700 of the donors. An earlier analysis of 587 of the donors called V segments functional above 56.7% productive rearrangements and segregating when the between-donor standard deviation exceeded 5%. To diagnose cytomegalovirus status from the catalog of TCR beta chain sequences, a statistical classification framework was built. In a later analysis, TCR nucleotide sequences were compared against IMGT/GENE-DB human TR gene sequences so that V and J genes could be assigned. Using the TCRdist pipeline, a later analysis assigned CDR3 sequences along with most-parsimonious VDJ recombination scenarios. In a later analysis, every TCR beta chain was defined by the combination of its CDR3 amino acid sequence and its V-gene family, and reads without a unique V-gene family were dropped. To address suspected cross-contamination and a sequencing artifact, a later analysis removed some 620 highly shared, low-generation-probability nucleotide sequences. For each public chain, a later analysis derived a clonal expansion index from normalized ranks of inferred template counts within each repertoire. In a later analysis, generation probabilities were computed using a VDJ recombination model fitted to out-of-frame rearrangements, and the results were checked against IGoR. In a later analysis, TCR-TCR, TCR-HLA and TCR-CMV co-occurrence was scored with hypergeometric tests, and a repertoire-size bias correction was applied to TCR pairs. False discovery rates were estimated in a later analysis by permuting HLA or CMV assignments 20 times. A later analysis grouped co-occurring TCRs with DBSCAN, adding TCRdist sequence similarity when clustering within HLA-allele-positive subsets. Co-occurrence clustering excluded repertoires with fewer than 30,000 or more than 120,000 public chains, plus five with anomalous nucleotide sharing. TCRdb carries this immuneACCESS record with in-frame sequences only. Its versions omit some clonotypes, under half of them owing to an unresolved V gene in the studies checked, with the rest unexplained. That table supplies the V and J calls and clone size; D and trimming were determined from the DNA. The sample has about 160,000 clones on record, roughly 85% of them singletons. The top ten constitute around 0.89% of the sample.

The TCR was taken from a woman aged 45 to 65 in good health and CMV-seropositive. The sample was PBMCs. The sequence joins TRBV15 to TRBJ1-4; the D gene assignment is ambiguous. The DNA sequence is as follows: TGTGCCACCAGCAGAGGCAGCGCAACTAATGAAAAACTGTTTTTT. It is translated as CATSRGSATNEKLFF. The reference TRBV15 and TRBJ1-4 proteins fill in what lies around the CDR3, so the full variable domain reads DAMVIQNPRYQVTQFGKPVTLSCSQTLNHNVMYWYQQKSSQAPKLLFHYYDKDFNNEADTPDNFQSRRPNTSFCFLDIRSPGLGDTAMYLCATSRGSATNEKLFFGSGTQLSVL.